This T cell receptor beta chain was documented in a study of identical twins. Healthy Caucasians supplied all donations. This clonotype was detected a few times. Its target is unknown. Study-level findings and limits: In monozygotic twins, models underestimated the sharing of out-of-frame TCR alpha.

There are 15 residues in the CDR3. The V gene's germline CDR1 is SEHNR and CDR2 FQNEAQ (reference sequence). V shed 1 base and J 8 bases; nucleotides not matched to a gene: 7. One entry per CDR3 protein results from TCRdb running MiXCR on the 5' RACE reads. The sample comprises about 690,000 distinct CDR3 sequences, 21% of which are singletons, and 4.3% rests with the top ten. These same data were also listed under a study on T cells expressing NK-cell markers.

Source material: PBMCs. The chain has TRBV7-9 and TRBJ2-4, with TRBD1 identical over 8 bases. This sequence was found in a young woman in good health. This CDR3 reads CASSLGQGSRDIQYF. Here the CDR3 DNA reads TGTGCCAGCAGCTTAGGACAGGGGAGTAGGGACATTCAGTACTTC. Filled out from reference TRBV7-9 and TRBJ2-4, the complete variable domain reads DTGVSQNPRHKITKRGQNVTFRCDPISEHNRLYWYRQTLGQGPEFLTYFQNEAQLEKSRLLSDRFSAERPKGSFSTLEIQRTEQGDSAMYLCASSLGQGSRDIQYFGAGTRLSVL.